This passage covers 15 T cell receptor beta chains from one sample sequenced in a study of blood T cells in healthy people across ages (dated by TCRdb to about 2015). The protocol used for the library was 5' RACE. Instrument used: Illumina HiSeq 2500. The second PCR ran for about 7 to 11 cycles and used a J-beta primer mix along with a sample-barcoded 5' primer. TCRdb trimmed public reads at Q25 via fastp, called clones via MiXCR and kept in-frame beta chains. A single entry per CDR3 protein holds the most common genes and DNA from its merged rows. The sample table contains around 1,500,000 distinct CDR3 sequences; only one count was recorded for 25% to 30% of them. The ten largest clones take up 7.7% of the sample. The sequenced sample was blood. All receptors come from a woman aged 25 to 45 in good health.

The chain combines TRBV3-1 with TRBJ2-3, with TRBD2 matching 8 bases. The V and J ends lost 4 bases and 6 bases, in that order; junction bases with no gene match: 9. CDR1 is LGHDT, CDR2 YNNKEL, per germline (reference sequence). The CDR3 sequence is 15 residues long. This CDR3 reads CASSPYLAGGDTQYF. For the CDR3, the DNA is TGTGCCAGCAGCCCGTACCTAGCGGGCGGGGATACGCAGTATTTT.

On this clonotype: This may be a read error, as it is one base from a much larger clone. The CDR3 sequence is CASQSKAVSNEQYF. As DNA, the CDR3 is TGTGCCAGCCAATCCAAGGCAGTGTCGAATGAGCAGTACTTC. The V call is TRBV7-2, the J call TRBJ2-7; D is undetermined. The CDR3 has 14 residues. V lost 8 bases and J 7 bases, leaving 21 bases between the germline ends. CDR1 SGHTA and CDR2 FQGNSA come from the germline V gene. Using reference TRBV7-2 and TRBJ2-7 for the parts outside the CDR3, the full variable domain is GAGVSQSPSNKVTEKGKDVELRCDPISGHTALYWYRQSLGQGLEFLIYFQGNSAPDKSGLPSDRFSAERTGGSVSTLTIQRTQQEDSAVYLCASQSKAVSNEQYFGPGTRLTVT.

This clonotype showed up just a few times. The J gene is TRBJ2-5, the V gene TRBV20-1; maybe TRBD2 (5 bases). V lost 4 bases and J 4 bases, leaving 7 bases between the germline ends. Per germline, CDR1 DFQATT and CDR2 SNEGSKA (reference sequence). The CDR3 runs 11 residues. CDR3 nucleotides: TGCAGTGCTATAGCGCGAGAGACCCAGTACTTC. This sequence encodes CSAIARETQYF.

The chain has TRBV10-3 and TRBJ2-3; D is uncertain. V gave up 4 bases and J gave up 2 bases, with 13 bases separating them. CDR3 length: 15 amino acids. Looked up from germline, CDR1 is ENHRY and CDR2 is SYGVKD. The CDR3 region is CAISARLAVTDTQYF. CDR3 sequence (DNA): TGTGCCATCAGTGCGCGGTTGGCGGTCACAGATACGCAGTATTTT.

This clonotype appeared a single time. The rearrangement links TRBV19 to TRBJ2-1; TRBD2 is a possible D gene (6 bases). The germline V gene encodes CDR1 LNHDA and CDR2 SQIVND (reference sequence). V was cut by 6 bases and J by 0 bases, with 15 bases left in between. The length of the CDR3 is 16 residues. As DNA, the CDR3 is TGTGCCAGTAGCCCCGGGGACTCGCGCTCCTACAATGAGCAGTTCTTC. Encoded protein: CASSPGDSRSYNEQFF.

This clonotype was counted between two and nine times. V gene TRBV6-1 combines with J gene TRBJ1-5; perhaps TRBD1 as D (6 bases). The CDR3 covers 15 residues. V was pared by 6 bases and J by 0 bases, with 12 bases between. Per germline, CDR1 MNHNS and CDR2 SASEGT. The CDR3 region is CASSGRGPSNQPQHF. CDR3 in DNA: TGTGCCAGCAGCGGCAGGGGACCTAGCAATCAGCCCCAGCATTTT.

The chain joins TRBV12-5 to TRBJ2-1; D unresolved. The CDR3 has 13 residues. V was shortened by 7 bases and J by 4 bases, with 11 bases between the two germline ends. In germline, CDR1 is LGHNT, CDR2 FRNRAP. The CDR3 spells CASAEDAYNEQFF. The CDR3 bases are TGTGCTAGTGCCGAGGACGCATACAATGAGCAGTTCTTC.

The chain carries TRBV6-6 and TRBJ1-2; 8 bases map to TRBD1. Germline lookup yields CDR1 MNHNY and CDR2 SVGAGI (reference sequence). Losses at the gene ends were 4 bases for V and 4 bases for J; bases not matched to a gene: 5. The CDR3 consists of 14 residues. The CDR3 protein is CASSSGQACYGYTF. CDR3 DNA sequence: TGTGCCAGCAGTTCGGGACAGGCATGCTATGGCTACACCTTC.

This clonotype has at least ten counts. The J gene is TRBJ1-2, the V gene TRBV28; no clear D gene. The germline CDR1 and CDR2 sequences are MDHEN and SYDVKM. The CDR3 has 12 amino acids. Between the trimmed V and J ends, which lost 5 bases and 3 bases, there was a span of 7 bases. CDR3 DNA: TGTGCCAGCAGTACGGTGGACTATGGCTACACCTTC. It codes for CASSTVDYGYTF.

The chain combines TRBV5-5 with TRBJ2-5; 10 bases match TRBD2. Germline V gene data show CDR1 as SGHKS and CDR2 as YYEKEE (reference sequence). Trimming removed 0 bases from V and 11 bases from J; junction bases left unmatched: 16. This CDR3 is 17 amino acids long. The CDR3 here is CASSLAGSGGHYNEQYF. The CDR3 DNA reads TGTGCCAGCAGCTTGGCCGGTAGCGGGGGGCACTACAATGAGCAGTACTTC. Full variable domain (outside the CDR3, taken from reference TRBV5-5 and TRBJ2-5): DAGVTQSPTHLIKTRGQQVTLRCSPISGHKSVSWYQQVLGQGPQFIFQYYEKEERGRGNFPDRFSARQFPNYSSELNVNALLLGDSALYLCASSLAGSGGHYNEQYFGPGTRLLVL.

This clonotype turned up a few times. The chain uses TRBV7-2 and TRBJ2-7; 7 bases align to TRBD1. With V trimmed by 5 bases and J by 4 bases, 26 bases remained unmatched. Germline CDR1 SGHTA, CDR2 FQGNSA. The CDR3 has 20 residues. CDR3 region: CASSPGQGNTDRARRYEQYF. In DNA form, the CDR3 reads TGTGCCAGCAGCCCCGGGCAAGGGAATACCGACAGGGCCAGAAGATACGAGCAGTACTTC.

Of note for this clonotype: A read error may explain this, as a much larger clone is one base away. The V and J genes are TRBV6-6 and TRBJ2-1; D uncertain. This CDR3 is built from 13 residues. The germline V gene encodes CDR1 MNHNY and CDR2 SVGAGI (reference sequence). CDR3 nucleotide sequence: TGTGCCGGCAGTTACGACCGATCCAATGAGCAGTTCTTC. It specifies CAGSYDRSNEQFF.

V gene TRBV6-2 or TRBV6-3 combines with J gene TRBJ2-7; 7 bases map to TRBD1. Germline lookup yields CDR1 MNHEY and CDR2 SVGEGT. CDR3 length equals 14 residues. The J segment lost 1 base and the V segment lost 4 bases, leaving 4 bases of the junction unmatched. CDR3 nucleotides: TGTGCCAGCAGTTCACCGGGACAGTCCTACGAGCAGTACTTC. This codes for CASSSPGQSYEQYF.

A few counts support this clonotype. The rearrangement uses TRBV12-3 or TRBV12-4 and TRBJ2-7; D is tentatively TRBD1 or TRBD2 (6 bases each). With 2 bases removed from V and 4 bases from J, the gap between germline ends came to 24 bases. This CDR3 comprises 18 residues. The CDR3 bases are TGTGCCAGCAGTTTAACACTAGGCCCCGGGGGCCCGCTATACGAGCAGTACTTC. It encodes CASSLTLGPGGPLYEQYF.

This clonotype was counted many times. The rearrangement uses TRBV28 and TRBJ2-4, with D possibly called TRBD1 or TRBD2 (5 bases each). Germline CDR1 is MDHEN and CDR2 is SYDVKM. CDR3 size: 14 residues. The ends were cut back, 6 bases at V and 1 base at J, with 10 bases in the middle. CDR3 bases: TGTGCCAGCAGCCCGGGGCAGGCCAAAAACATTCAGTACTTC. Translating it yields CASSPGQAKNIQYF.